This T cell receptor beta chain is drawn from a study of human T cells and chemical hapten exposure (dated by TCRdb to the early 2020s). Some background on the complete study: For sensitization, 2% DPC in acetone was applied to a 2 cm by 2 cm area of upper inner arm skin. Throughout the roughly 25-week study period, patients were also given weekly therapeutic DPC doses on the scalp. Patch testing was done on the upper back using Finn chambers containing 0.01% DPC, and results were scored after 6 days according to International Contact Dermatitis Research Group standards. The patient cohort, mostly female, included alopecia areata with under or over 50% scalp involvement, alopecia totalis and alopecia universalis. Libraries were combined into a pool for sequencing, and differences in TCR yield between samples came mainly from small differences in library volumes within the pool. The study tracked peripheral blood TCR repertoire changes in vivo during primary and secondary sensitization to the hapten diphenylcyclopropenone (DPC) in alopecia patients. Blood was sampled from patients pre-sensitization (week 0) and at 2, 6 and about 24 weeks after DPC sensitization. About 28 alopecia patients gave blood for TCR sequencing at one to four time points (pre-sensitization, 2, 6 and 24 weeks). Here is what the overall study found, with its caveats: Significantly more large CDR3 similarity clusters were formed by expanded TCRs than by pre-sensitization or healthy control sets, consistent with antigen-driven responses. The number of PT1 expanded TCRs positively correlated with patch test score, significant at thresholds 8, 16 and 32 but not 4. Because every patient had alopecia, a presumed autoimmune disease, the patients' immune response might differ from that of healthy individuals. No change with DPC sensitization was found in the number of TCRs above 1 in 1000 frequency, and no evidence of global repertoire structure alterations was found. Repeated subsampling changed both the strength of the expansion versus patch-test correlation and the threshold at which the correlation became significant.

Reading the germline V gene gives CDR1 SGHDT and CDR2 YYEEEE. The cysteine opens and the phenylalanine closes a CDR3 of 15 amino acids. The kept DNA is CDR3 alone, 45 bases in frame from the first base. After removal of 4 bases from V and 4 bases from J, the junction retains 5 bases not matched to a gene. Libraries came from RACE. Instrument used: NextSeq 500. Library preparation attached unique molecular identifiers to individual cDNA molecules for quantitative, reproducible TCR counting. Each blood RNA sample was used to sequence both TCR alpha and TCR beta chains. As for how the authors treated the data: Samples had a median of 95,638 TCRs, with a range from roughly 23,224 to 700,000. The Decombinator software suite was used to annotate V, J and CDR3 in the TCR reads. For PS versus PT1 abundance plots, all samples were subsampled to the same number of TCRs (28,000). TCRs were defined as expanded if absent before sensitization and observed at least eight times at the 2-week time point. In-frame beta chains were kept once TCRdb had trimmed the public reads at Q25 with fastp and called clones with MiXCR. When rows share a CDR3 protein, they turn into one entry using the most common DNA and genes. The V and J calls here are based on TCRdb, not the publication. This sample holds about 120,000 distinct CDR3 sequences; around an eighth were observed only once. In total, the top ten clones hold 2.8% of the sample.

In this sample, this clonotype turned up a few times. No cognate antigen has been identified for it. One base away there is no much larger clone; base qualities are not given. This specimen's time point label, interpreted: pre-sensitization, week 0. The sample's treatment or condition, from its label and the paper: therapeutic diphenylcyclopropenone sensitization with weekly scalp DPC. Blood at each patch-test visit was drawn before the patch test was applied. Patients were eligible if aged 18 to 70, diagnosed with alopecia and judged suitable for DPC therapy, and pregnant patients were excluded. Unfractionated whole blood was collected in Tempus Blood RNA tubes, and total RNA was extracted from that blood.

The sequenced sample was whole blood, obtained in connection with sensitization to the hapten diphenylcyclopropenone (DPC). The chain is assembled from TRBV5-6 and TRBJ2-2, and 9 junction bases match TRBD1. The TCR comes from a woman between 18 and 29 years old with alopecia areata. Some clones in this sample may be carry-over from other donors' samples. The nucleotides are TGTGCCAGCAGCAGAAGGGACAGGGCCACCGGGGAGCTGTTTTTT. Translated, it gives CASSRRDRATGELFF.